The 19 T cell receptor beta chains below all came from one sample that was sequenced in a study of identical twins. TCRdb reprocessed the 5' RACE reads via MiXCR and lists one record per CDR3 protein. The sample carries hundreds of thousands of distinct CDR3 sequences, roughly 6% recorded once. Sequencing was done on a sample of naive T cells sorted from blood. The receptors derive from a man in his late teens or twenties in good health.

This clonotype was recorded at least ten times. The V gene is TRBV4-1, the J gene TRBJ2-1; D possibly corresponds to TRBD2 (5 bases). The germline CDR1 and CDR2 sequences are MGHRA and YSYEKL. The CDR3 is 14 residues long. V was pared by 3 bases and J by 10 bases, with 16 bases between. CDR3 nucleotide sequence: TGCGCCAGCAGCCAGCCCGACCACCAGCGGGAGCAGTTCTTC. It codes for CASSQPDHQREQFF.

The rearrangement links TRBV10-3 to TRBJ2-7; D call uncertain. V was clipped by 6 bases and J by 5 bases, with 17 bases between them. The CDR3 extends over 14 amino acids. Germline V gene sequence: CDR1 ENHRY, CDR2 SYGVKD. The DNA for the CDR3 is TGTGCCATCAGGTCGGAAGCTGGCGTCGACGAGCAGTACTTC. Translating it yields CAIRSEAGVDEQYF.

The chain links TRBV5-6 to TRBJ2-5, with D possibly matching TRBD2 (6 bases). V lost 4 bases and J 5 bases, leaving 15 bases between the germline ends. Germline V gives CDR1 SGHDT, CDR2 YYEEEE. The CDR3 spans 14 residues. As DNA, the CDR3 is TGTGCCAGCAGCACCGGAGGGGTCATCGAGACCCAGTACTTC. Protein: CASSTGGVIETQYF.

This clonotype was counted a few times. CDR3 amino acids: CASSLARTSGRVSGELFF. The CDR3 DNA sequence: TGTGCCAGCAGTTTAGCCCGGACTAGCGGGAGGGTTTCCGGGGAGCTGTTTTTT. This chain uses TRBV12-3 or TRBV12-4 with TRBJ2-2; 15 bases align to TRBD2. After removal of 0 bases from V and 6 bases from J, the junction contained 5 bases not matched to a gene. CDR3 length: 18 residues.

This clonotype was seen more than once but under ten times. CDR3 coding DNA: TGTGCCTGGAGTGTACACCGAGCCTACGAGCAGTACTTC. This gives the protein CAWSVHRAYEQYF. This chain uses TRBV30 with TRBJ2-7; no clear D gene. V was clipped by 0 bases and J by 2 bases, with 8 bases between them. The CDR3 totals 13 residues. Germline V CDR1 and CDR2: GTSNPN, SVGIG (reference sequence).

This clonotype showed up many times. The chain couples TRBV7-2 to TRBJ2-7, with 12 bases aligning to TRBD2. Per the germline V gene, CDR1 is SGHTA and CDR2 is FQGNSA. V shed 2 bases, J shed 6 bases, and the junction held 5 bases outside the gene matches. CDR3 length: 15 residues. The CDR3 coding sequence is TGTGCCAGCAGCTTAAAGGAACTAGCGGGAGGCGAGCAGTACTTC. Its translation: CASSLKELAGGEQYF.

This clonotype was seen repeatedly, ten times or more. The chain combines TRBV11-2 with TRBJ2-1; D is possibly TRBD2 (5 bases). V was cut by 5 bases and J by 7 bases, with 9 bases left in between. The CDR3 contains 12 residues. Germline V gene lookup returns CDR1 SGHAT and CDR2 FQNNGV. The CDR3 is CASSNTGNEQFF. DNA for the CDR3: TGTGCCAGCAGCAACACGGGGAATGAGCAGTTCTTC.

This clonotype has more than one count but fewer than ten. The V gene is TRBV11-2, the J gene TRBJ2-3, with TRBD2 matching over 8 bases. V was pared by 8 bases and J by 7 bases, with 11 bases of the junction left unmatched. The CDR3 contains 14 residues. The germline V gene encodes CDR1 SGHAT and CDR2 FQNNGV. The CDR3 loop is CASSAGGSLNTQYF. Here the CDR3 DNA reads TGTGCCAGCTCGGCGGGAGGTAGCTTGAATACGCAGTATTTT.

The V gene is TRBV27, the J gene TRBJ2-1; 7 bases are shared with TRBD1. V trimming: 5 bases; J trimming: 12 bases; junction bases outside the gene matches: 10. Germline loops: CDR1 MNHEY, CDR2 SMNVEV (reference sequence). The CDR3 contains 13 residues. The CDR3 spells CASSPRQGTRQFF. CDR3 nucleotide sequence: TGTGCCAGCAGTCCAAGACAGGGAACGAGGCAGTTCTTC.

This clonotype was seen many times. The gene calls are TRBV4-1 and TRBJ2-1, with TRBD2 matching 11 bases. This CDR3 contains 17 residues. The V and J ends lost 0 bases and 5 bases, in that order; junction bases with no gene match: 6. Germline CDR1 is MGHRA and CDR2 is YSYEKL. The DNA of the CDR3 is TGCGCCAGCAGCCAAGATCCCGGGACTAGCGGTAACAATGAGCAGTTCTTC. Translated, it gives CASSQDPGTSGNNEQFF.

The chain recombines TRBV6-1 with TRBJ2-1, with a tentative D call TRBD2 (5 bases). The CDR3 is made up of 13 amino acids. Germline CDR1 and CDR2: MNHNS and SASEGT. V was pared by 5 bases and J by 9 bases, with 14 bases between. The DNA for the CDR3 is TGTGCCAGCAGTCGGGGTCCACTGGGTGAGCAGTTCTTC. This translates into CASSRGPLGEQFF.

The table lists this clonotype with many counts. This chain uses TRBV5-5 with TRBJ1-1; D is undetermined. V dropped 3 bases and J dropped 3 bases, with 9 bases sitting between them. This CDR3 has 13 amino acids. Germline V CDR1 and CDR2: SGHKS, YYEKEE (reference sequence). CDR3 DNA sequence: TGTGCCAGCAGCTCCCTTATGGACACTGAAGCTTTCTTT. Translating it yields CASSSLMDTEAFF.

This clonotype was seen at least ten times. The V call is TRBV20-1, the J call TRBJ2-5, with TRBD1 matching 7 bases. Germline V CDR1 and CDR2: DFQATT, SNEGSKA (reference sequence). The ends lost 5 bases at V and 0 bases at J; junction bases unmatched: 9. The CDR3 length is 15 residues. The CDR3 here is CSAPRGRGYQETQYF. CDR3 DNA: TGCAGTGCTCCGAGGGGCAGGGGGTACCAAGAGACCCAGTACTTC.

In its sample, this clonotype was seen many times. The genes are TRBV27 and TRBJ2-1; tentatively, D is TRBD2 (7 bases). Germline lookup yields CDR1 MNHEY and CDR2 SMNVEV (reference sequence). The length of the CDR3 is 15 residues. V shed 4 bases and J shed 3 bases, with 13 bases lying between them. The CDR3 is CASSSSGGLYNEQFF. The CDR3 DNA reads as TGTGCCAGCAGTTCCTCCGGGGGGCTCTACAATGAGCAGTTCTTC.

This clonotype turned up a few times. CDR3 sequence reads: CASSPNPGGSSYEQYF. The CDR3 DNA sequence: TGCGCCAGCAGCCCAAACCCAGGGGGGAGCTCCTACGAGCAGTACTTC. V gene TRBV5-1 combines with J gene TRBJ2-7; tentative D call: TRBD1 (7 bases). CDR1 SGHRS and CDR2 YFSETQ come from the germline V gene. Trimming removed 4 bases at V and 0 bases at J, with 17 bases between. CDR3 length: 16 residues.

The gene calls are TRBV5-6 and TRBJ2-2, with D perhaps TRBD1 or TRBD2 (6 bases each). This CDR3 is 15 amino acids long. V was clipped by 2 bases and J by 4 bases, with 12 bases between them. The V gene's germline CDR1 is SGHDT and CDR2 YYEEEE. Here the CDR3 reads CASSFRGAPTGELFF. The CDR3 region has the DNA TGTGCCAGCAGCTTTAGGGGGGCTCCCACCGGGGAGCTGTTTTTT.

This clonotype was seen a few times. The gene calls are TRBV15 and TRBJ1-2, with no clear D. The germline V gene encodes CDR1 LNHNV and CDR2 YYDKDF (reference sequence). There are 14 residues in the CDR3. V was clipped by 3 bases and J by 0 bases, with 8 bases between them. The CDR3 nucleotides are TGTGCCACCAGCAGTCTCACCACTAACTATGGCTACACCTTC. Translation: CATSSLTTNYGYTF.

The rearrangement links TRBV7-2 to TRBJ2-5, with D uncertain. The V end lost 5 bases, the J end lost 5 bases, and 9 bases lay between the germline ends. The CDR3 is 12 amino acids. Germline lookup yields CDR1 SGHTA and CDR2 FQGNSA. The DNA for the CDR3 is TGTGCCAGCAGCACCACTTGGGAGACCCAGTACTTC. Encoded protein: CASSTTWETQYF.

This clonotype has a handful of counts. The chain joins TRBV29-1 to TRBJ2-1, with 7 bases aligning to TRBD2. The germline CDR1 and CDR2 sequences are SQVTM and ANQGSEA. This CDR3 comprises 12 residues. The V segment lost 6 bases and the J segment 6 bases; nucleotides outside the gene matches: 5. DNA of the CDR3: TGCAGCGTCCTGGGGGAGGGCAATGAGCAGTTCTTC. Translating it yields CSVLGEGNEQFF.